This T cell receptor beta chain was documented in a study of early T cells in non-severe SARS-CoV-2 infection. Study context: Bulk RNA from unsorted whole blood was sequenced; chains were unpaired.

Unique molecular identifiers (one per individual cDNA molecule) were attached. In TCRdb, the 5' RACE reads were re-called with MiXCR into one record per CDR3 protein. The table shows around 60,000 distinct CDR3 sequences, with around 13% occurring only once. This clonotype came up many times. The specimen sequenced was whole blood. The TCR sequence derives from an adult who was a healthcare worker with PCR-confirmed SARS-CoV-2 infection or an uninfected control (not recorded which).

As DNA, the CDR3 is TGTGCCAGCAGTTCCACTAGCGGGATGACGCAGTATTTT. It translates to CASSSTSGMTQYF. This sequence joins TRBV28 and TRBJ2-3; the match to TRBD2 covers 10 bases. Looked up from germline, CDR1 is MDHEN and CDR2 is SYDVKM. The length of the CDR3 is 13 residues. V dropped 4 bases and J dropped 9; count of bases not matched to a gene: 4. The full variable domain, with the rest looked up from reference TRBV28 and TRBJ2-3, is DVKVTQSSRYLVKRTGEKVFLECVQDMDHENMFWYRQDPGLGLRLIYFSYDVKMKEKGDIPEGYSVSREKKERFSLILESASTNQTSMYLCASSSTSGMTQYFGPGTRLTVL.